This TCR beta chain was sequenced during a study of Ad26.COV2.S vaccination and SARS-CoV-2 variants. Overall study: The study gave Ad26.COV2.S intramuscularly, once or twice 56 days apart.

Treatment indicated: 19 received Ad26.COV2.S at low or high dose, single or two shots; roughly 5 received placebo; per-sample allocation not given. Specimens were obtained on day 63 following the first vaccine or placebo injection. The protocol was immunoSEQ multiplex PCR, while the TCRdb copy is restricted to in-frame clones and leaves out a portion. This sample yields a few hundred thousand clones, of which around 87% are seen a single time; around 3% belongs to the top ten. A note on this clone: Additional DNA sequences in this sample encode the identical CDR3.

The CDR3 has 13 residues. Germline V gives CDR1 MNHEY, CDR2 SVGAGI. Trimming removed 2 bases at V and 3 bases at J, with 7 bases between. The origin of this receptor is a person aged 18-60 years who received the Ad26.COV2.S COVID-19 vaccine or a placebo. The material was peripheral blood, obtained in a trial of Ad26.COV2.S vaccine versus placebo. This chain uses TRBV6-5 with TRBJ1-1, with D possibly matching TRBD1 (6 bases). This chain's CDR3 is CASSYNRDTEAFF. CDR3 coding DNA: TGTGCCAGCAGTTACAACAGGGACACTGAAGCTTTCTTT.